This paragraph reports one T cell receptor beta chain. The target antigen is unknown. Selected positively for CCR7 and CD45RO-negative, naive CD8 cells excluded terminally differentiated effector memory CD45RA+ cells. The data stem from a study of shared clonotypes between healthy human individuals. At the level of the study: Each donor had three CD4 naive, three CD4 memory, two CD8 naive and one CD8 memory plate. Study results and caveats: Around 5.3% of naive CD4 clonotypes were shared across four donors. Rarefaction showed that sequencing of sorted subsets was incomplete (despite large depth).

Germline loops: CDR1 MNHEY, CDR2 SVGAGI. V dropped 6 bases and J dropped 0 bases, with 12 bases sitting between them. CDR3 length equals 15 residues. Produced via immunoSEQ multiplex PCR; TCRdb's table is partial and in-frame only. The sample yields fewer than 850,000 clones, approximately 96% seen once. The chain has TRBV6-5 and TRBJ1-5, with D possibly matching TRBD1 (6 bases). This receptor was obtained from a man younger than 40 in good health. The material sequenced was naive CD8+ T cells sorted from blood. This chain's CDR3 is CASSLTGYSNQPQHF. The CDR3 bases are TGTGCCAGCAGCCTCACAGGGTATAGCAATCAGCCCCAGCATTTT.